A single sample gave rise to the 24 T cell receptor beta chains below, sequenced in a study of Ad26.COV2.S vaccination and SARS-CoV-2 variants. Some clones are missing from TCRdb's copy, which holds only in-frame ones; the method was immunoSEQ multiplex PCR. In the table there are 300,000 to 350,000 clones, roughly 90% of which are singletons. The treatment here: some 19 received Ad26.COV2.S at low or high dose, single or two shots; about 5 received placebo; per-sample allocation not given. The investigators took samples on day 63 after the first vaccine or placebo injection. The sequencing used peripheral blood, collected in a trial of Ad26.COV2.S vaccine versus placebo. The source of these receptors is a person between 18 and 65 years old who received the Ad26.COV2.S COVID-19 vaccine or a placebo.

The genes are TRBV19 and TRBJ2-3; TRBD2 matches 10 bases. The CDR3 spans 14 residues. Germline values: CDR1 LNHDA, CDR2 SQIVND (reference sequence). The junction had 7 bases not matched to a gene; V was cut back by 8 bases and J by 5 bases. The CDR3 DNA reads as TGTGCCAGTGCCCTAGCGGGAGTAGAAGATACGCAGTATTTT. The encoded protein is CASALAGVEDTQYF.

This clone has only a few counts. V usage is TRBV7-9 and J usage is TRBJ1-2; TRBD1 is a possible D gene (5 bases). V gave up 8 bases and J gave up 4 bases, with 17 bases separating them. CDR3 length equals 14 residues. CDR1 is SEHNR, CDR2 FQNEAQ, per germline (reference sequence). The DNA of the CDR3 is TGTGCCAGCTCCCTCGAGGGGCGCGGCTATGGCTACACCTTC. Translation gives CASSLEGRGYGYTF.

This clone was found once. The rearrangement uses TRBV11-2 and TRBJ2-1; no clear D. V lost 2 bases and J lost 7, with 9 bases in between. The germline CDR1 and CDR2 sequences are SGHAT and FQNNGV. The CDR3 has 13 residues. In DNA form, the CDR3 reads TGTGCCAGCAGCTTACTAGGATGGAATGAGCAGTTCTTC. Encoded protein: CASSLLGWNEQFF.

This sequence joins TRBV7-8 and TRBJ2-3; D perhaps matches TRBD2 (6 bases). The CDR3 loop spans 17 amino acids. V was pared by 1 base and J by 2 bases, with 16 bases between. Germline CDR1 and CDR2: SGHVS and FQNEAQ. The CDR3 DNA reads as TGTGCCAGCAGCTTAGTTCCGGCGGGACCCTACACAGATACGCAGTATTTT. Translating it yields CASSLVPAGPYTDTQYF.

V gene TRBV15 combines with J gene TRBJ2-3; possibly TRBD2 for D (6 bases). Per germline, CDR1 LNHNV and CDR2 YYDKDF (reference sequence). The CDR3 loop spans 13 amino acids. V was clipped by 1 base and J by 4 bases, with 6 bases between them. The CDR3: CATSRAGADTQYF. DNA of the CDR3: TGTGCCACCAGCAGAGCGGGGGCAGATACGCAGTATTTT.

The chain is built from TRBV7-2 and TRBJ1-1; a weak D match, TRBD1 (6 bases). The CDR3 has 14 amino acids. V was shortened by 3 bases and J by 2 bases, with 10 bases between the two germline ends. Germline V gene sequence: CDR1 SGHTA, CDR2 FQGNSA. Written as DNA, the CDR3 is TGTGCCAGCAGCTTCGGACAGATCAACACTGAAGCTTTCTTT. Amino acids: CASSFGQINTEAFF.

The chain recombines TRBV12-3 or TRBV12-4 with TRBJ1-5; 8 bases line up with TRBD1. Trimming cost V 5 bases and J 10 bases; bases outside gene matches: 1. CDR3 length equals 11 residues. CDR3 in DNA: TGTGCCAGCAGTGGGACAGGACCCCAGCATTTT. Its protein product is CASSGTGPQHF.

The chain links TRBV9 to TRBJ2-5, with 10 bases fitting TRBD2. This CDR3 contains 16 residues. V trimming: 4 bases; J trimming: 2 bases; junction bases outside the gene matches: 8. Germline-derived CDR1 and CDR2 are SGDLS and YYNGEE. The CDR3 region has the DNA TGTGCCAGCAGCTTAAGCGGGGGGGCAAGACAAGAGACCCAGTACTTC. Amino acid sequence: CASSLSGGARQETQYF.

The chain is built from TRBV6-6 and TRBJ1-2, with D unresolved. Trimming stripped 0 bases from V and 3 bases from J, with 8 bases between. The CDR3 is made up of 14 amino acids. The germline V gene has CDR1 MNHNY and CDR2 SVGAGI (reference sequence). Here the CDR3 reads CASSYSGRDYGYTF. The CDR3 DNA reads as TGTGCCAGCAGTTACTCGGGGAGGGACTATGGCTACACCTTC.

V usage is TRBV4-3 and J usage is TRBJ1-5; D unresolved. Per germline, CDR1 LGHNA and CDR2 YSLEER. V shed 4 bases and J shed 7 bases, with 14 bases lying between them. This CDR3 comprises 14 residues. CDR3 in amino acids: CASSLEPGTQPQHF. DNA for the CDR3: TGCGCCAGCAGCCTCGAACCCGGAACACAGCCCCAGCATTTT.

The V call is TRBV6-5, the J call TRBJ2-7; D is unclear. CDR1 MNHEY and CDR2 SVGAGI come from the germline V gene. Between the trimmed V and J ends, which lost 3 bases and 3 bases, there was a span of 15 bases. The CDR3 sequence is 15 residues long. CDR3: CASSYHGEGNYEQYF. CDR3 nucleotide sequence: TGTGCCAGCAGTTATCATGGGGAAGGGAACTACGAGCAGTACTTC.

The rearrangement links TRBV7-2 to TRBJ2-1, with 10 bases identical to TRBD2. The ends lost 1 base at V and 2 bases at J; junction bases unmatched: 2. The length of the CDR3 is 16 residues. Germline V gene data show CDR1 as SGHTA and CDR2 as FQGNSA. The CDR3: CASSLGGLAAYNEQFF. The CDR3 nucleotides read TGTGCCAGCAGCTTAGGAGGACTAGCGGCCTACAATGAGCAGTTCTTC.

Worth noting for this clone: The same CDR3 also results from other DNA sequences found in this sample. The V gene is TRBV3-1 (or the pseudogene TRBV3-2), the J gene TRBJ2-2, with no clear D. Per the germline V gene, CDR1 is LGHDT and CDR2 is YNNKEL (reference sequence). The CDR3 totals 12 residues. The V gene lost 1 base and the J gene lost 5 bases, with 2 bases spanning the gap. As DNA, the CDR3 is TGTGCCAGCAGCCAAGGTACCGGGGAGCTGTTTTTT. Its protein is CASSQGTGELFF.

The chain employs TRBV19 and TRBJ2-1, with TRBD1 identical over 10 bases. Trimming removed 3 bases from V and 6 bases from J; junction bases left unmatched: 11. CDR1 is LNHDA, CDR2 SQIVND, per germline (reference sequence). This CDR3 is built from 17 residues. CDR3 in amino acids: CASSMGDRGLRINEQFF. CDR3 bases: TGTGCCAGTAGTATGGGAGACAGGGGGCTAAGGATCAATGAGCAGTTCTTC.

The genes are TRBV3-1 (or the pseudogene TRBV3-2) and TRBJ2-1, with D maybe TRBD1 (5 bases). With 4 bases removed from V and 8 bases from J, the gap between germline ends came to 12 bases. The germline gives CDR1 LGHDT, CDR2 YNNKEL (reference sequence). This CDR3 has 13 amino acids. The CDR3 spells CASSLGAQDEQFF. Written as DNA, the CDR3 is TGTGCCAGCAGCCTAGGGGCGCAGGATGAGCAGTTCTTC.

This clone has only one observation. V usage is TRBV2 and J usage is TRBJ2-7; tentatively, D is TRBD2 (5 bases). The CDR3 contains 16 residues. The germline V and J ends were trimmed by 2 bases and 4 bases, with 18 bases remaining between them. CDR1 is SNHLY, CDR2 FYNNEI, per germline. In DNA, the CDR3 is TGTGCCAGCAGTGAACCCGGACTTACCTTTGAGTACGAGCAGTACGTC. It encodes CASSEPGLTFEYEQYV.

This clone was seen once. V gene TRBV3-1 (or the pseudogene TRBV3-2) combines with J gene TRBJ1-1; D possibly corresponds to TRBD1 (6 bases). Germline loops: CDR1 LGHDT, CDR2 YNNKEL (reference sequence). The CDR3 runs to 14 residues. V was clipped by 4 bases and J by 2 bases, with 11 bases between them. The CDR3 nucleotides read TGTGCCAGCAGCCGACAGGCGCCCAACACTGAAGCTTTCTTT. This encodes CASSRQAPNTEAFF.

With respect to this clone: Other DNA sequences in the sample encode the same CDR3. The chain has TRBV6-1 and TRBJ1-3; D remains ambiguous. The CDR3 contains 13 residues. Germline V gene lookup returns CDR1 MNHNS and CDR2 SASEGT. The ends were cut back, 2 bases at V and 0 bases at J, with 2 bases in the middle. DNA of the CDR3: TGTGCCAGCAGTGAATTCTCTGGAAACACCATATATTTT. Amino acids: CASSEFSGNTIYF.

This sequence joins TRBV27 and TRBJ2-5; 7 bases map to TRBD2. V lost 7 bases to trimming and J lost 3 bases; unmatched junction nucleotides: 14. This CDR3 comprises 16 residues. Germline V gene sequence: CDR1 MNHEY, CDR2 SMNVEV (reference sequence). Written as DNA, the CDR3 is TGTGCCAGCACCAAATCCCTTGGACTAGGAGAAGAGACCCAGTACTTC. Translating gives CASTKSLGLGEETQYF.

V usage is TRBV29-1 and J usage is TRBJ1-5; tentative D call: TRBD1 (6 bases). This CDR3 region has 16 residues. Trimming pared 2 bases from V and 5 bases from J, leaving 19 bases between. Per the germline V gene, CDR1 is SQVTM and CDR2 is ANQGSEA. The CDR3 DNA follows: TGCAGCGTTGAACCCCTCGGGACAACGGTGGATCAGCCCCAGCATTTT. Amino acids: CSVEPLGTTVDQPQHF.

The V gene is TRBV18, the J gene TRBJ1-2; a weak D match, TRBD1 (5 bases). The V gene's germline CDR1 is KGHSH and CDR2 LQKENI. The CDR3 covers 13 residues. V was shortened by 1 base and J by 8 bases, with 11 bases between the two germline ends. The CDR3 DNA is TGTGCCAGCTCACCACGGTCGGGGGAGGGCTACACCTTC. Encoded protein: CASSPRSGEGYTF.

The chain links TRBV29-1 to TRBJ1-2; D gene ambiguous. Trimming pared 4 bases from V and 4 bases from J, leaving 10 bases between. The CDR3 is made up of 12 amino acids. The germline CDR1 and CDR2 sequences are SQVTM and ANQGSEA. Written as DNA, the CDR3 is TGCAGCGTTGTTGACTACCTCTATGGCTACACCTTC. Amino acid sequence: CSVVDYLYGYTF.

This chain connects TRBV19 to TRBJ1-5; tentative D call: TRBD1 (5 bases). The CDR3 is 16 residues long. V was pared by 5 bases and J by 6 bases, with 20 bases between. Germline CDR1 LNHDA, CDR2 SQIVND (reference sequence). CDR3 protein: CASSGGERVWTQPQHF. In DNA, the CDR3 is TGTGCCAGTAGTGGGGGGGAGAGGGTGTGGACTCAGCCCCAGCATTTT.

DNA for the CDR3: TGTGCCAGCAGCCAGACAGGGAAGCAAAATCAGCCCCAGCATTTT. Its translation: CASSQTGKQNQPQHF. The J gene is TRBJ1-5, the V gene TRBV7-2, with 7 bases lining up with TRBD1. Per germline, CDR1 SGHTA and CDR2 FQGNSA. Losses at the gene ends were 5 bases for V and 4 bases for J; bases not matched to a gene: 8. CDR3 size: 15 residues.